The 9 T cell receptor beta chains below all came from one sample that was sequenced in a study of T cell responses to AZD1222 COVID-19 vaccine. TCRdb's table, derived via immunoSEQ multiplex PCR, lists solely in-frame clones and lacks some. This table has more than 150,000 clones, about 85% appearing once. Sequencing was performed on peripheral blood, taken after recovery from COVID-19. These receptors originate from an adult who had recovered from COVID-19.

The rearrangement joins TRBV5-8 to TRBJ2-7; 8 nucleotides line up with TRBD1. The germline V gene has CDR1 SGHTS and CDR2 YDEGEE. V was clipped by 4 bases and J by 4 bases; unmatched bases: 4. CDR3 length equals 13 residues. In nucleotides, the CDR3 is TGTGCCAGCAGCCTACGACAGGGGTACGAGCAGTACTTC. Translated, it gives CASSLRQGYEQYF.

The gene calls are TRBV5-4 and TRBJ2-6; perhaps D is TRBD1 or TRBD2 (5 bases each). This CDR3 spans 19 amino acids. V lost 4 bases to trimming and J lost 1 base, with 21 bases between them. Germline V gives CDR1 SGHNT, CDR2 YYREEE (reference sequence). CDR3 protein: CASSNGLPGIGSGANVLTF. The CDR3, as DNA: TGTGCCAGCAGCAACGGACTTCCAGGGATTGGGTCTGGGGCCAACGTCCTGACTTTC.

V is TRBV16 and J is TRBJ2-2; D is unclear. V was trimmed by 0 bases and J by 4 bases, leaving 6 bases between them. The CDR3 is made up of 14 amino acids. Germline V CDR1 and CDR2: KGHSY, FQNENV. The CDR3 region is CASSQSAVTGELFF. The CDR3 DNA sequence: TGTGCCAGCAGCCAATCTGCGGTCACCGGGGAGCTGTTTTTT.

This chain links TRBV19 with TRBJ2-1; 10 positions agree with TRBD2. The CDR3 loop spans 14 amino acids. V lost 7 bases to trimming and J lost 10 bases; unmatched junction nucleotides: 10. Germline V gene data show CDR1 as LNHDA and CDR2 as SQIVND (reference sequence). CDR3 sequence: CASIVVAGGGEQFF. The CDR3 DNA sequence: TGTGCCAGTATAGTGGTAGCGGGAGGAGGCGAGCAGTTCTTC.

The gene calls are TRBV2 and TRBJ2-2; D might be TRBD1 (5 bases). V was cut by 5 bases and J by 5 bases, with 12 bases left in between. The germline gives CDR1 SNHLY, CDR2 FYNNEI. The length of the CDR3 is 14 residues. CDR3 bases: TGTGCCAGCAGTCAACAGGTTTCGACCGGGGAGCTGTTTTTT. Its protein is CASSQQVSTGELFF.

This rearrangement joins TRBV28 to TRBJ2-1; 12 nucleotides line up with TRBD1. CDR3 length: 16 residues. V shed 7 bases and J 8 bases; nucleotides not matched to a gene: 12. Germline V gene data show CDR1 as MDHEN and CDR2 as SYDVKM. The DNA of the CDR3 is TGTGCCAGCAACCAAGGTGGGACAGGGGGCCTCGATGAGCAGTTCTTC. It codes for CASNQGGTGGLDEQFF.

This clone is a singleton in its sample. The rearrangement links TRBV28 to TRBJ1-5, with TRBD1 matching 7 bases. The CDR3 is 15 amino acids. Per germline, CDR1 MDHEN and CDR2 SYDVKM. V lost 3 bases, J lost 4 bases, and 6 bases stayed unmatched. This CDR3 reads CASSFGQVPNQPQHF. The CDR3 DNA reads TGTGCCAGCAGTTTCGGACAGGTCCCGAATCAGCCCCAGCATTTT. Full variable domain (remainder filled in from reference TRBV28 and TRBJ1-5): DVKVTQSSRYLVKRTGEKVFLECVQDMDHENMFWYRQDPGLGLRLIYFSYDVKMKEKGDIPEGYSVSREKKERFSLILESASTNQTSMYLCASSFGQVPNQPQHFGDGTRLSIL.

The rearrangement links TRBV2 to TRBJ1-1, with TRBD1 matching 8 bases. Germline values: CDR1 SNHLY, CDR2 FYNNEI. J was trimmed by 1 base and V by 5 bases; bases with no gene match: 3. This CDR3 is 14 amino acids long. DNA for the CDR3: TGTGCCAGCAGTACCGGACAGGGGAACACTGAAGCTTTCTTT. Translating it yields CASSTGQGNTEAFF.

The genes are TRBV19 and TRBJ1-2, with 9 bases identical to TRBD1. The CDR3 spans 14 residues. With 5 bases clipped from V and 5 bases from J, the junction kept 6 bases outside the gene matches. Germline CDR1 and CDR2: LNHDA and SQIVND (reference sequence). DNA of the CDR3: TGTGCCAGTAGTCAAGGGACAGGGAGGTATGGCTACACCTTC. This codes for CASSQGTGRYGYTF.